This is a list of T cell receptor beta chains from one sample in a study of response to subunit inactivated influenza vaccine. TCRdb re-derived calls from the RT-PCR reads in MiXCR, one entry per CDR3 protein. The data show approximately 680,000 distinct CDR3 sequences, with approximately 14% seen just once and 11% held by the top ten. Material: PBMCs from blood, obtained about 13 days after vaccination. All receptors derive from a man in his fifties or sixties who received an inactivated influenza vaccine. The CDR3 runs from the conserved cysteine through the conserved F or W. The order of the fields is D gene, J gene, clone size, V gene, CDR3 protein, CDR3 DNA. The D gene is left open where the match is weak. Not every row has a clone size; where given, it reads once, few, many or a size class.

D gene: -; J gene: TRBJ1-2; clone size: few; V gene: TRBV14; CDR3 protein: CASSHDAGYGYTF; CDR3 DNA: TGTGCCAGCAGCCACGACGCGGGCTATGGCTACACCTTC
D gene: TRBD1; J gene: TRBJ1-6; clone size: few; V gene: TRBV30; CDR3 protein: CAWSQGGAGNSPLHF; CDR3 DNA: TGTGCCTGGAGTCAAGGGGGCGCGGGTAATTCACCCCTCCACTTT
D gene: TRBD1; J gene: TRBJ1-5; clone size: few; V gene: TRBV10-3; CDR3 protein: CAISETQGVGNQPQHF; CDR3 DNA: TGTGCCATCAGTGAGACGCAGGGGGTCGGCAATCAGCCCCAGCATTTT
D gene: -; J gene: TRBJ1-1; clone size: many; V gene: TRBV20-1; CDR3 protein: CSAETGGWAEAFF; CDR3 DNA: TGCAGTGCTGAGACAGGTGGTTGGGCTGAAGCTTTCTTT
D gene: -; J gene: TRBJ1-3; clone size: -; V gene: TRBV6-1; CDR3 protein: CASRKDSRSGNTIYF; CDR3 DNA: TGTGCCAGCAGGAAGGATTCGCGGTCTGGAAACACCATATATTTT
D gene: TRBD1; J gene: TRBJ1-2; clone size: few; V gene: TRBV29-1; CDR3 protein: CSVKKQGAKGYGYTF; CDR3 DNA: TGCAGCGTGAAGAAACAGGGGGCTAAGGGCTATGGCTACACCTTC
D gene: -; J gene: TRBJ2-2; clone size: few; V gene: TRBV2; CDR3 protein: CASQGGERLATGELFF; CDR3 DNA: TGTGCCAGTCAAGGGGGGGAGCGCCTGGCCACCGGGGAGCTGTTTTTT
D gene: -; J gene: TRBJ1-2; clone size: -; V gene: TRBV9; CDR3 protein: CASSAVDGLNYGYTF; CDR3 DNA: TGTGCCAGCAGCGCAGTGGACGGTTTGAACTATGGCTACACCTTC
D gene: -; J gene: TRBJ2-6; clone size: few; V gene: TRBV6-1; CDR3 protein: CASISGSGANVLTF; CDR3 DNA: TGTGCCAGCATATCGGGCTCTGGGGCCAACGTCCTGACTTTC
D gene: -; J gene: TRBJ1-3; clone size: -; V gene: TRBV15; CDR3 protein: CATSRDPSQGFGNTIYF; CDR3 DNA: TGTGCCACCAGCAGAGACCCCTCGCAGGGGTTTGGAAACACCATATATTTT
D gene: -; J gene: TRBJ2-7; clone size: few; V gene: TRBV10-2; CDR3 protein: CASSKDISYEQYF; CDR3 DNA: TGCGCCAGCAGTAAGGACATCTCCTACGAGCAGTACTTC
D gene: TRBD1; J gene: TRBJ2-5; clone size: few; V gene: TRBV10-3; CDR3 protein: CAISVGTGGETQYF; CDR3 DNA: TGTGCCATCAGTGTTGGGACAGGGGGCGAGACCCAGTACTTC
D gene: -; J gene: TRBJ2-3; clone size: few; V gene: TRBV6-5; CDR3 protein: CASSYSRQGGSYTQYF; CDR3 DNA: TGTGCCAGCAGTTACTCTCGGCAGGGGGGCTCGTATACGCAGTATTTT
D gene: -; J gene: TRBJ2-5; clone size: few; V gene: TRBV18; CDR3 protein: CASSRSTGYQETQYF; CDR3 DNA: TGTGCCAGCTCACGATCAACAGGGTACCAAGAGACCCAGTACTTC
D gene: -; J gene: TRBJ2-7; clone size: -; V gene: TRBV7-9; CDR3 protein: CASGTFRSYEQYF; CDR3 DNA: TGTGCCAGCGGTACGTTTCGGTCATACGAGCAGTACTTC
D gene: -; J gene: TRBJ2-7; clone size: -; V gene: TRBV6-2/TRBV6-3; CDR3 protein: CASSWDGNYEQYF; CDR3 DNA: TGTGCCAGCAGTTGGGACGGAAACTACGAGCAGTACTTC
D gene: TRBD1; J gene: TRBJ2-7; clone size: -; V gene: TRBV29-1; CDR3 protein: CSVEAADRGLYEQYF; CDR3 DNA: TGCAGCGTTGAAGCGGCGGACAGGGGGCTTTACGAGCAGTACTTC
D gene: -; J gene: TRBJ1-6; clone size: -; V gene: TRBV6-2/TRBV6-3; CDR3 protein: CASSYSASSYNSPLHF; CDR3 DNA: TGTGCCAGCAGTTACTCGGCCAGCTCCTATAATTCACCCCTCCACTTT
D gene: -; J gene: TRBJ2-7; clone size: -; V gene: TRBV7-8; CDR3 protein: CASSLVGGLTGEQYF; CDR3 DNA: TGTGCCAGCAGCTTAGTAGGGGGACTGACGGGCGAGCAGTACTTC
D gene: TRBD2; J gene: TRBJ2-2; clone size: few; V gene: TRBV15; CDR3 protein: CATSRVASAGGFGTGELFF; CDR3 DNA: TGTGCCACCAGCAGAGTTGCATCAGCGGGAGGATTTGGCACCGGGGAGCTGTTTTTT
D gene: -; J gene: TRBJ2-5; clone size: few; V gene: TRBV5-1; CDR3 protein: CASSLGWAQETQYF; CDR3 DNA: TGCGCCAGCAGCTTGGGTTGGGCCCAAGAGACCCAGTACTTC
D gene: -; J gene: TRBJ2-1; clone size: few; V gene: TRBV11-2; CDR3 protein: CASSLGGVFGPYNEQFF; CDR3 DNA: TGTGCCAGCAGCTTAGGTGGAGTGTTTGGGCCGTACAATGAGCAGTTCTTC
D gene: -; J gene: TRBJ1-4; clone size: -; V gene: TRBV18; CDR3 protein: CASSPYNEKLFF; CDR3 DNA: TGTGCCAGCTCACCGTATAATGAAAAACTGTTTTTT
D gene: TRBD1; J gene: TRBJ1-4; clone size: -; V gene: TRBV7-9; CDR3 protein: CASSLGQAPNEKLFF; CDR3 DNA: TGTGCCAGCAGCCTTGGACAGGCCCCCAATGAAAAACTGTTTTTT
D gene: -; J gene: TRBJ1-3; clone size: few; V gene: TRBV11-2; CDR3 protein: CASSLDRSDHSGNTIYF; CDR3 DNA: TGTGCCAGCAGCTTGGACCGCTCCGATCACTCTGGAAACACCATATATTTT
D gene: -; J gene: TRBJ2-4; clone size: -; V gene: TRBV3-1; CDR3 protein: CASSRNFWGENIQYF; CDR3 DNA: TGTGCCAGCAGCCGAAATTTCTGGGGAGAAAACATTCAGTACTTC
D gene: -; J gene: TRBJ1-6; clone size: once; V gene: TRBV7-9; CDR3 protein: CASSPQVLNSPLHF; CDR3 DNA: TGTGCCAGCAGCCCGCAGGTTCTAAATTCACCCCTCCACTTT
D gene: TRBD2; J gene: TRBJ2-7; clone size: few; V gene: TRBV7-2; CDR3 protein: CASSSYTGLAGHEQYF; CDR3 DNA: TGTGCCAGCAGCTCATATACGGGACTAGCTGGGCACGAGCAGTACTTC
D gene: TRBD2; J gene: TRBJ2-2; clone size: -; V gene: TRBV29-1; CDR3 protein: CSARTSANTGELFF; CDR3 DNA: TGCAGCGCCCGGACTAGCGCGAACACCGGGGAGCTGTTTTTT
D gene: TRBD1; J gene: TRBJ1-2; clone size: few; V gene: TRBV6-5; CDR3 protein: CASSYRPRTGRINYGYTF; CDR3 DNA: TGTGCCAGCAGTTACCGGCCCAGGACAGGCCGAATTAACTATGGCTACACCTTC
D gene: TRBD2; J gene: TRBJ2-5; clone size: -; V gene: TRBV7-3; CDR3 protein: CASSMSLAGGQETQYF; CDR3 DNA: TGTGCCAGCAGCATGAGCTTAGCGGGAGGCCAAGAGACCCAGTACTTC
D gene: -; J gene: TRBJ2-2; clone size: -; V gene: TRBV24-1; CDR3 protein: CPTGREAPNTGELFF; CDR3 DNA: TGTCCCACAGGCCGAGAAGCGCCCAACACCGGGGAGCTGTTTTTT
D gene: -; J gene: TRBJ2-2; clone size: few; V gene: TRBV28; CDR3 protein: CASSLLENTGELFF; CDR3 DNA: TGTGCCAGCAGTTTACTAGAGAACACCGGGGAGCTGTTTTTT
D gene: TRBD1; J gene: TRBJ1-6; clone size: many; V gene: TRBV7-2; CDR3 protein: CASSRGPDSPLHF; CDR3 DNA: TGTGCCAGCAGCAGGGGGCCGGATTCACCCCTCCACTTT
D gene: TRBD1; J gene: TRBJ2-5; clone size: many; V gene: TRBV11-2; CDR3 protein: CASSPGQGKETQYF; CDR3 DNA: TGTGCCAGCAGCCCGGGACAGGGTAAAGAGACCCAGTACTTC
D gene: -; J gene: TRBJ1-1; clone size: few; V gene: TRBV4-1; CDR3 protein: CASSQGRWGKDTEAFF; CDR3 DNA: TGCGCCAGCAGCCAAGGACGTTGGGGGAAGGACACTGAAGCTTTCTTT
D gene: TRBD1; J gene: TRBJ1-1; clone size: -; V gene: TRBV9; CDR3 protein: CASSASTGIYTEAFF; CDR3 DNA: TGTGCCAGCAGCGCCTCGACAGGGATTTACACTGAAGCTTTCTTT
D gene: -; J gene: TRBJ2-2; clone size: many; V gene: TRBV7-9; CDR3 protein: CASGWAGELFF; CDR3 DNA: TGTGCCAGTGGTTGGGCCGGGGAGCTGTTTTTT
D gene: -; J gene: TRBJ2-2; clone size: -; V gene: TRBV7-2; CDR3 protein: CASSYQSGNTGELFF; CDR3 DNA: TGTGCCAGCAGTTACCAATCAGGGAACACCGGGGAGCTGTTTTTT
D gene: -; J gene: TRBJ1-5; clone size: few; V gene: TRBV20-1; CDR3 protein: CSASGQNQPQHF; CDR3 DNA: TGCAGTGCTAGCGGTCAGAATCAGCCCCAGCATTTT
D gene: -; J gene: TRBJ2-7; clone size: -; V gene: TRBV7-2; CDR3 protein: CASSLVSPPNEQYF; CDR3 DNA: TGTGCCAGCAGCTTAGTCAGCCCGCCCAACGAGCAGTACTTC
D gene: -; J gene: TRBJ1-4; clone size: -; V gene: TRBV7-9; CDR3 protein: CASSRPNEKLFF; CDR3 DNA: TGTGCCAGCAGCCGTCCCAATGAAAAACTGTTTTTT
D gene: -; J gene: TRBJ2-5; clone size: few; V gene: TRBV5-1; CDR3 protein: CASSLVLWETQYF; CDR3 DNA: TGCGCCAGCAGCTTGGTCTTGTGGGAGACCCAGTACTTC